This T cell receptor (beta chain) was retrieved from a study of tumor-infiltrating lymphocytes in primary liver carcinoma. Between the trimmed V and J ends, which lost 8 bases and 5 bases, there was a span of 16 bases. The CDR3 loop spans 14 amino acids. Germline values: CDR1 SGHAT, CDR2 FQNNGV. The template, roughly 0.45 ug total RNA, yielded TCR beta cDNA made with a constant-region primer. Amplification in three nested multiplex PCR rounds with slightly modified ARM-PCR gave rise to TCR beta libraries. Rounds one and two of PCR, each of 10 cycles, were primed with TRBV1-TRBV30 forward primers and a C-beta reverse primer. One entry per CDR3 protein, called by TCRdb with MiXCR from the multiplex PCR reads. The sample holds some 50,000 distinct CDR3 sequences, around 64% seen once. From about 20-30 mg of unsorted bulk tissue, DNA and RNA were co-extracted together. By sample share, this clonotype is medium-sized.

The specimen sequenced was liver tumor tissue from sampling region 5. Noted subset: tumor region T5, tumor centre. The source of this sequence is a man aged 35-49 years with primary liver carcinoma and hepatitis B virus infection. V is TRBV11-2 and J is TRBJ2-1; tentative D call: TRBD1 (5 bases). The CDR3 DNA reads as TGTGCCAGCTCCAACCGGCAGGGCCACAATGAGCAGTTCTTC. Its protein product is CASSNRQGHNEQFF. Drawing the rest from reference TRBV11-2 and TRBJ2-1, the complete variable domain is EAGVAQSPRYKIIEKRQSVAFWCNPISGHATLYWYQQILGQGPKLLIQFQNNGVVDDSQLPKDRFSAERLKGVDSTLKIQPAKLEDSAVYLCASSNRQGHNEQFFGPGTRLTVL.